This T cell receptor beta chain comes out of a study of OX40 agonist ivuxolimab in advanced cancers. Across the study: Patients were given ivuxolimab, an antibody that agonizes OX40 (CD134).

Germline CDR1 MDHEN, CDR2 SYDVKM. V lost 3 bases to trimming and J lost 0 bases, with 2 bases between them. The CDR3 spans 13 residues. Assay: immunoSEQ multiplex PCR; the TCRdb copy retains only in-frame clones and omits some. The repertoire holds more than 80,000 clones, 85% to 95% seen once, with 0.25% to 0.3% in the top ten. This clone appeared a single time. This chain connects TRBV28 to TRBJ2-2; D is uncertain. The material sequenced was CD4+ or CD8+ T cells sorted from blood, taken in a trial of the OX40 agonist ivuxolimab. The TCR was taken from an adult with an advanced solid tumor such as melanoma, head and neck, liver or kidney cancer. The CDR3 DNA reads as TGTGCCAGCAGTTTCCCGAACACCGGGGAGCTGTTTTTT. It is translated as CASSFPNTGELFF.